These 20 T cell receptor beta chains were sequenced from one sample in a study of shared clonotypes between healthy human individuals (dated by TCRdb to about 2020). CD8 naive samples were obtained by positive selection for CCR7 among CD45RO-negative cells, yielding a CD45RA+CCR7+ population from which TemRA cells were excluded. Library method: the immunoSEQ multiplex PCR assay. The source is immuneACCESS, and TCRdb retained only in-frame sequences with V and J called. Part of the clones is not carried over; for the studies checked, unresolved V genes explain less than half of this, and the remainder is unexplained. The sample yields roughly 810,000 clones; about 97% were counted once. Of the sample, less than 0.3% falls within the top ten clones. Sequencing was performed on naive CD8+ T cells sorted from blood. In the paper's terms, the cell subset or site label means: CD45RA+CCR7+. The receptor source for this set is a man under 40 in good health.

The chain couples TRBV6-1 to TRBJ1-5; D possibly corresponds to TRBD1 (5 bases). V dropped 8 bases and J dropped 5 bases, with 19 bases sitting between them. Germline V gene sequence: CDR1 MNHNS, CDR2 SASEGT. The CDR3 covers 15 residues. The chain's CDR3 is CASDTVDGTHQPQHF. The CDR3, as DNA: TGTGCCAGCGACACTGTGGACGGGACTCATCAGCCCCAGCATTTT.

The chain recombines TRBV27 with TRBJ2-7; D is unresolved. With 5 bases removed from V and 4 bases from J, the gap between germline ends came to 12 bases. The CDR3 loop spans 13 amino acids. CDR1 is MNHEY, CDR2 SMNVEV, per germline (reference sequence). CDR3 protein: CASSMTVRYEQYF. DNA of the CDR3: TGTGCCAGCAGTATGACTGTTAGATACGAGCAGTACTTC.

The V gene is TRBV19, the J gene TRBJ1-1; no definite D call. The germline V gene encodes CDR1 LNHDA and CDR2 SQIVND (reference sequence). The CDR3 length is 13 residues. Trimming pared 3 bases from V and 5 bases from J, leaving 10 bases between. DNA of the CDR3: TGTGCCAGTAGTATGGAAGAATGGACTGAAGCTTTCTTT. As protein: CASSMEEWTEAFF.

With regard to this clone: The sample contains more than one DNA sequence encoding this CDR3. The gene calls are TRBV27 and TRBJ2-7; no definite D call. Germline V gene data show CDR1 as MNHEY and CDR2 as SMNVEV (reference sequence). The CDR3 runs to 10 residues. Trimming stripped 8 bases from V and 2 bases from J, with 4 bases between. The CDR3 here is CASGTYEQYF. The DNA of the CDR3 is TGTGCCAGCGGCACCTACGAGCAGTACTTC.

The CDR3 sequence: CASSSSGEQFF. CDR3 coding DNA: TGCGCCAGCAGCTCCAGCGGGGAGCAGTTCTTC. The rearrangement uses TRBV5-1 and TRBJ2-1; tentatively, D is TRBD2 (6 bases). The CDR3 contains 11 residues. Per germline, CDR1 SGHRS and CDR2 YFSETQ. V was shortened by 3 bases and J by 10 bases, with 8 bases between the two germline ends.

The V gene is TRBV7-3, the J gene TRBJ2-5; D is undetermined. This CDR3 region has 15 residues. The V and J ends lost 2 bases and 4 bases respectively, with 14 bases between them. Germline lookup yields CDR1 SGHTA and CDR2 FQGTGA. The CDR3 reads CASSLGSSVRETQYF. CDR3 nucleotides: TGTGCCAGCAGCTTAGGTTCATCCGTGAGAGAGACCCAGTACTTC. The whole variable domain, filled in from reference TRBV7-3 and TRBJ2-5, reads GAGVSQTPSNKVTEKGKYVELRCDPISGHTALYWYRQSLGQGPEFLIYFQGTGAADDSGLPNDRFFAVRPEGSVSTLKIQRTERGDSAVYLCASSLGSSVRETQYFGPGTRLLVL.

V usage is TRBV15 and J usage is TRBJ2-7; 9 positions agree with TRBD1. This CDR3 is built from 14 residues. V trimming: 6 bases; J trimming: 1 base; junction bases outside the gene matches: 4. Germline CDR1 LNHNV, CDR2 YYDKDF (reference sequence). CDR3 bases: TGTGCCACCAGAAGGACAGGGGCATCCTACGAGCAGTACTTC. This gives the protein CATRRTGASYEQYF.

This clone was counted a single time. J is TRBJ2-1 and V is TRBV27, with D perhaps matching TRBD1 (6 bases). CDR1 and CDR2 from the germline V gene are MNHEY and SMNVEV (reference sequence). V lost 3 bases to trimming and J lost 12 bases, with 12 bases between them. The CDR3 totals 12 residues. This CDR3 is CASSLDRMRQFF. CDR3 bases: TGTGCCAGCAGTTTGGACAGAATGAGGCAGTTCTTC.

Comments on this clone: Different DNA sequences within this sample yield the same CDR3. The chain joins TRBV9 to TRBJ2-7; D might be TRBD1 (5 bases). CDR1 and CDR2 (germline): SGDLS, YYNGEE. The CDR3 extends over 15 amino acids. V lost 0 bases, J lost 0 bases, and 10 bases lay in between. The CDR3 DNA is TGTGCCAGCAGCGTAGAGGGGTCTAGCTCCTACGAGCAGTACTTC. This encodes CASSVEGSSSYEQYF.

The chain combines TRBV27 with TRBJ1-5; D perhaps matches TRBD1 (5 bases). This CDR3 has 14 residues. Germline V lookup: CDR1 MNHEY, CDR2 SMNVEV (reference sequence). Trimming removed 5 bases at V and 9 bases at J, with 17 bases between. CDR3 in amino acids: CASSLQGGDAPQHF. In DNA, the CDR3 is TGTGCCAGCAGTCTGCAGGGAGGGGATGCGCCCCAGCATTTT.

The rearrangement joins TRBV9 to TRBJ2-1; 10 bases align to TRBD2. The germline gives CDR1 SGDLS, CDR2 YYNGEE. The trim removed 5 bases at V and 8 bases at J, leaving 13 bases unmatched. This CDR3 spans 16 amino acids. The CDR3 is CASSIAPGLAYDEQFF. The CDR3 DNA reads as TGTGCCAGCAGTATAGCACCGGGACTAGCGTATGATGAGCAGTTCTTC.

CDR3 sequence reads: CASSLSQGWETQYF. In DNA form, the CDR3 reads TGTGCCAGCAGCTTGAGCCAGGGGTGGGAGACCCAGTACTTC. The chain employs TRBV11-2 and TRBJ2-5; tentative D call: TRBD1 (6 bases). Germline-derived CDR1 and CDR2 are SGHAT and FQNNGV. V gave up 3 bases and J gave up 5 bases, with 13 bases separating them. This CDR3 comprises 14 residues.

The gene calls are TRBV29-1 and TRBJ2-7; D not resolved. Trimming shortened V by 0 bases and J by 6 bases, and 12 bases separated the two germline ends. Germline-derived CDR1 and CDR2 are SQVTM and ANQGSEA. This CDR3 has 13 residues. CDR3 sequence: CSVEEVNYREQYF. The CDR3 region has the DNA TGCAGCGTTGAAGAGGTCAATTACCGCGAGCAGTACTTC.

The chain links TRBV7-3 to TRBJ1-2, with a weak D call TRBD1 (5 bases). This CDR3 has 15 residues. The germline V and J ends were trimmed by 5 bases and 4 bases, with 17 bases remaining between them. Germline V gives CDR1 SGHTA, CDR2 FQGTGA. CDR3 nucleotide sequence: TGTGCCAGCAGCCCCGGGCAGGACATCATCTATGGCTACACCTTC. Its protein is CASSPGQDIIYGYTF.

The CDR3: CASSQVGANEQFF. CDR3 in DNA: TGCGCCAGCAGCCAAGTAGGGGCCAACGAGCAGTTCTTC. V and J are TRBV4-1 and TRBJ2-1, with a weak D call TRBD1 (5 bases). Germline CDR1 reads MGHRA; CDR2 reads YSYEKL. Trimming removed 1 base from V and 10 bases from J, with 11 bases in between. The CDR3 extends over 13 amino acids.

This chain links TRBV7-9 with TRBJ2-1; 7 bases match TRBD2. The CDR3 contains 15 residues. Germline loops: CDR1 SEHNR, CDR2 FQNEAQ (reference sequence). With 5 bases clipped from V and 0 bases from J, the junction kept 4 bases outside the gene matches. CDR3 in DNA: TGTGCCAGCAGCCCTAGCGGCGACTCCTACAATGAGCAGTTCTTC. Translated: CASSPSGDSYNEQFF. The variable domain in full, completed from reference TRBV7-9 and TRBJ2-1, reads DTGVSQNPRHKITKRGQNVTFRCDPISEHNRLYWYRQTLGQGPEFLTYFQNEAQLEKSRLLSDRFSAERPKGSFSTLEIQRTEQGDSAMYLCASSPSGDSYNEQFFGPGTRLTVL.

DNA for the CDR3: TGTGCCAGCAGCCCTTCAATCCCCAGGGGTTTGGACGAGCAGTACTTC. Translated, it gives CASSPSIPRGLDEQYF. This chain uses TRBV5-6 with TRBJ2-7; possibly TRBD1 for D (6 bases). The length of the CDR3 is 16 residues. V was trimmed by 4 bases and J by 5 bases, leaving 22 bases between them. Looked up from germline, CDR1 is SGHDT and CDR2 is YYEEEE.

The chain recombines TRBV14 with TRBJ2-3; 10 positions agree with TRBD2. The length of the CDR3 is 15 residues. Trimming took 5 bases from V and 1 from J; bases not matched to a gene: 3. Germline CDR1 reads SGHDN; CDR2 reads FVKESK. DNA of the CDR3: TGTGCCAGCAGCTACGGGACTAGCGGCACAGATACGCAGTATTTT. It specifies CASSYGTSGTDTQYF.

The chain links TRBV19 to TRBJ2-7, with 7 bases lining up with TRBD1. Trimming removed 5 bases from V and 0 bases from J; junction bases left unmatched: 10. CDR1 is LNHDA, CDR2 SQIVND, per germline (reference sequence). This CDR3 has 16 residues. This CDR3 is CASSSNIGQVSYEQYF. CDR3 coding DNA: TGTGCCAGTAGTTCCAATATAGGACAGGTCTCCTACGAGCAGTACTTC.

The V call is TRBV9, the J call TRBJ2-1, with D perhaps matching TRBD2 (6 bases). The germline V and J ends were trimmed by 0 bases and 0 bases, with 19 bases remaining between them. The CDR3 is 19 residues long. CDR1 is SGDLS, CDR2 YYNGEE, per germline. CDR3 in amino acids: CASSVVGTPTISSYNEQFF. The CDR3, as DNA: TGTGCCAGCAGCGTAGTAGGGACTCCGACCATTAGCTCCTACAATGAGCAGTTCTTC. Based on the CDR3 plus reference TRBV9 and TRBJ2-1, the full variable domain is DSGVTQTPKHLITATGQRVTLRCSPRSGDLSVYWYQQSLDQGLQFLIQYYNGEERAKGNILERFSAQQFPDLHSELNLSSLELGDSALYFCASSVVGTPTISSYNEQFFGPGTRLTVL.